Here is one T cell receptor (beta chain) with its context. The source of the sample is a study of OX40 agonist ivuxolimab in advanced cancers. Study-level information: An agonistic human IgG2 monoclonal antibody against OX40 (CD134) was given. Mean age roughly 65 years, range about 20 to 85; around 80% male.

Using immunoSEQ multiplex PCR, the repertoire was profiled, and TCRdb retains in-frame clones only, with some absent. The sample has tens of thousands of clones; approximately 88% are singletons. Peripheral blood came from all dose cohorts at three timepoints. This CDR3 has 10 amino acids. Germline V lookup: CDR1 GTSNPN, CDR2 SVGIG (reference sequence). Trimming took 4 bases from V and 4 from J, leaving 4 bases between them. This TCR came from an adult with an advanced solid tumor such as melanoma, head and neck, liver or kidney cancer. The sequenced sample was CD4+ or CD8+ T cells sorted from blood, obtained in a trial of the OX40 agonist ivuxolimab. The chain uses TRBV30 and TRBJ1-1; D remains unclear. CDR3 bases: TGTGCCTGGATGGGCACTGAAGCTTTCTTT. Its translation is CAWMGTEAFF. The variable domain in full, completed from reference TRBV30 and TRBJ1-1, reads SQTIHQWPATLVQPVGSPLSLECTVEGTSNPNLYWYRQAAGRGLQLLFYSVGIGQISSEVPQNLSASRPQDRQFILSSKKLLLSDSGFYLCAWMGTEAFFGQGTRLTVV.